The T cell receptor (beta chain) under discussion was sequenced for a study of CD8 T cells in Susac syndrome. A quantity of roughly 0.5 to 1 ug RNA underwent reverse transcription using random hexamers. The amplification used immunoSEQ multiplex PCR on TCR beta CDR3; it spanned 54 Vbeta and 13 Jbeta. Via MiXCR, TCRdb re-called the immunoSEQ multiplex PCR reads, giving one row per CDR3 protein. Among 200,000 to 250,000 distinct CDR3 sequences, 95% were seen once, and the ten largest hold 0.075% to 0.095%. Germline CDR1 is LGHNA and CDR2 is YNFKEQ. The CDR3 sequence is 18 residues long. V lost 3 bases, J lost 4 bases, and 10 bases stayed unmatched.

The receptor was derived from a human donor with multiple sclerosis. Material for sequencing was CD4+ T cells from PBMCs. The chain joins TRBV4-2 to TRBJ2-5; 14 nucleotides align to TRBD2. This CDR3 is CASSQGTSGSTFGETQYF. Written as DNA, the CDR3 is TGTGCCAGCAGCCAGGGGACTAGCGGGAGCACCTTCGGAGAGACCCAGTACTTC.